This TCR beta chain was found in a study of response to subunit inactivated influenza vaccine. From the RT-PCR reads, TCRdb called clonotypes with MiXCR, one entry per CDR3 protein. The sample has 180,000 or so distinct CDR3 sequences, about 12% seen once. In this sample, this clonotype turned up many times. V dropped 3 bases and J dropped 2 bases, with 10 bases sitting between them. This CDR3 spans 13 amino acids. CDR1 and CDR2 (germline): SQVTM, ANQGSEA. This same sample was also part of a study on T cells expressing NK-cell markers. That paper notes: It was by 5'RACE template switching with UMIs that TCR beta cDNA was made.

The sequencing here drew on CD8+ T cells sorted from PBMCs, taken 12 days after vaccination. This clonotype was sampled from a man between 50 and 59 years old who received an inactivated influenza vaccine. V and J are TRBV29-1 and TRBJ2-5, with D unresolved. The CDR3: CSVEHYEQETQYF. CDR3 DNA: TGCAGCGTTGAGCACTACGAACAAGAGACCCAGTACTTC.